The source of this T cell receptor beta chain is a study of cytomegalovirus exposure and HLA in healthy donors. Study-wide findings and caveats: Previously analyzed data showed that most TCR beta V segments were productive at a frequency of about 87% or about 30%.

The germline V gene encodes CDR1 MNHNS and CDR2 SASEGT. Trimming took 6 bases from V and 7 from J; bases not matched to a gene: 8. This CDR3 spans 14 amino acids. Remarks on this clone: The antigen is undetermined.

The PCR had 60 Vbeta and 13 Jbeta primers. Method: immunoSEQ multiplex PCR; TCRdb's copy keeps in-frame clones and lacks some. The sample consists of around 230,000 clones, approximately 81% of them appearing once. The receptor was isolated from a girl under 10 years old in good health and CMV-seronegative. The sample was PBMCs. The V call is TRBV6-1, the J call TRBJ1-4; 7 positions match TRBD1. The CDR3 loop is CASRERTGGEKLFF. Here the CDR3 DNA reads TGTGCCAGCAGGGAACGGACAGGAGGTGAAAAACTGTTTTTT.